This TCR beta chain originates from a study of cytomegalovirus exposure and HLA in healthy donors. Findings of the study overall: In a later analysis, TCR association rates varied by HLA locus: DRB1 most, HLA-C fewest. In an earlier analysis, most TCR beta V segments were productive about 87% or about 30% of the time. Follow-up analysis seemed to connect common viral pathogens with several of the most significant clusters identified.

Researchers ran the PCR with 60 Vbeta and 13 Jbeta primers. Repertoires were generated with immunoSEQ multiplex PCR, while TCRdb's copy carries only in-frame clones and drops some. The sample includes under 130,000 clones, over 65% of them seen just once. This CDR3 region has 15 residues. Germline V lookup: CDR1 SGDLS, CDR2 YYNGEE. Trimming removed 4 bases from V and 8 bases from J; junction bases left unmatched: 13. Only a few counts were recorded for this clone. Its antigen is unidentified. The specimen was PBMCs. This clonotype was obtained from a man aged 35-49 years in good health and CMV-seropositive. The chain couples TRBV9 to TRBJ1-2, with 8 bases aligning to TRBD1. CDR3 sequence: CASSPSPGQGEGYTF. The CDR3 bases are TGTGCCAGCAGCCCCAGCCCAGGACAGGGTGAGGGCTACACCTTC.